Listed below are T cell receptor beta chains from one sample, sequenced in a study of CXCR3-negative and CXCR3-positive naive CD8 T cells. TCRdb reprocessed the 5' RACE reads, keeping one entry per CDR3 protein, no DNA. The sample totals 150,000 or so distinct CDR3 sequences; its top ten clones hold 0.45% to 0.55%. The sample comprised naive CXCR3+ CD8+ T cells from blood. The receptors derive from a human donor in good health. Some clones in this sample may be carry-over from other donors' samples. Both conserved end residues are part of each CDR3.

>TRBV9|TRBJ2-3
CASSTRTVTDTQYF
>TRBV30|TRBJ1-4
CAAVAGEDLGEKLFF
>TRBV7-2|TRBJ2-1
CASSLWGGNEQFF
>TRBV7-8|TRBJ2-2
CASTWGWQGGTGELFF
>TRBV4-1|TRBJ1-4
CASSQDFGNEKLFF
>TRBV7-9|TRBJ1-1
CASSPLPGQGNTEAFF
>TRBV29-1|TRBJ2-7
CGVDFRGSGNEQYF
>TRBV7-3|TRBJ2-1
CASSRGLAAREGNEQFF
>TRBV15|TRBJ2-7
CATSIGSSYEQYF
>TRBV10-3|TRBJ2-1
CAISDRRDRGIDEQFF
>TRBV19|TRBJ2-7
CASSIIGNHEQYF
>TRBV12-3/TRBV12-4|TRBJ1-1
CASSQGIYTEAFF
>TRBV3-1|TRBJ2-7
CASGELRAASSYEQYF
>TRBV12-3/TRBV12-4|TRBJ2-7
CASSSPGQVYEQYF
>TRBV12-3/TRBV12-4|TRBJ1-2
CASSRGHGYTF
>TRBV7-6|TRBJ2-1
CASSLDPEDEQFF